Below, 10 T cell receptor beta chains from the same sample are listed, as sequenced in a study of T cell repertoires in cytomegalovirus infection. MiXCR was run by TCRdb on the reads, yielding one entry per CDR3 protein. The profile shows some 800,000 distinct CDR3 sequences, 25% to 30% of them singletons. These TCRs' antigens remain unknown. Sequences were derived from cultured CD8+ T cells from PBMCs, sampled from culture after CMV antigen stimulation. The receptors derive from a human donor in good health (CMV status not recorded). Some clones in this sample may be carry-over from other donors' samples.

CDR3: CSVAWGVDGYTF. Written as DNA, the CDR3 is TGCAGCGTAGCCTGGGGAGTAGATGGCTACACCTTC. V usage is TRBV29-1 and J usage is TRBJ1-2; D not certain. V shed 6 bases and J shed 6 bases, with 14 bases lying between them. The CDR3 has 12 residues. Germline CDR1 is SQVTM and CDR2 is ANQGSEA.

This chain uses TRBV6-5 with TRBJ1-2; 7 nucleotides match TRBD1. This CDR3 is built from 14 residues. V was clipped by 1 base and J by 1 base; unmatched bases: 0. Looked up from germline, CDR1 is MNHEY and CDR2 is SVGAGI. CDR3 DNA sequence: TGTGCCAGCAGTTACTACAGGGGTAACTATGGCTACACCTTC. It is translated as CASSYYRGNYGYTF.

This clonotype was seen at least ten times. The J gene is TRBJ2-6, the V gene TRBV7-2; weak D call: TRBD2 (6 bases). This CDR3 has 17 residues. V was shortened by 7 bases and J by 0 bases, with 16 bases between the two germline ends. Germline CDR1 SGHTA, CDR2 FQGNSA. CDR3 sequence reads: CASKTWDLLSGANVLTF. In DNA, the CDR3 is TGTGCCAGCAAGACATGGGACTTACTCTCTGGGGCCAACGTCCTGACTTTC. Full variable domain (remainder filled in from reference TRBV7-2 and TRBJ2-6): GAGVSQSPSNKVTEKGKDVELRCDPISGHTALYWYRQSLGQGLEFLIYFQGNSAPDKSGLPSDRFSAERTGGSVSTLTIQRTQQEDSAVYLCASKTWDLLSGANVLTFGAGSRLTVL.

Many counts were recorded for this clonotype. This chain joins TRBV7-9 and TRBJ2-3; D uncertain. The CDR3 sequence is 15 residues long. Trimming removed 5 bases from V and 2 bases from J, with 14 bases in between. CDR1 is SEHNR, CDR2 FQNEAQ, per germline (reference sequence). The CDR3 region is CASSPPGSTTDTQYF. The CDR3 DNA is TGTGCCAGCAGCCCCCCGGGCAGTACCACAGATACGCAGTATTTT. Supplemented by reference TRBV7-9 and TRBJ2-3, the full variable domain reads DTGVSQNPRHKITKRGQNVTFRCDPISEHNRLYWYRQTLGQGPEFLTYFQNEAQLEKSRLLSDRFSAERPKGSFSTLEIQRTEQGDSAMYLCASSPPGSTTDTQYFGPGTRLTVL.

The genes are TRBV19 and TRBJ1-2, with D possibly TRBD1 on 6 matching bases. CDR3 length: 12 residues. Germline CDR1 LNHDA, CDR2 SQIVND (reference sequence). CDR3 DNA: TGTGCTGCGGGGGGACACTCCTATGGCTACACCTTC. Translated, it gives CAAGGHSYGYTF. Together with reference TRBV19 and TRBJ1-2, the CDR3 gives the full variable domain: DGGITQSPKYLFRKEGQNVTLSCEQNLNHDAMYWYRQDPGQGLRLIYYSQIVNDFQKGDIAEGYSVSREKKESFPLTVTSAQKNPTAFYLCAAGGHSYGYTFGSGTRLTVV.

The rearrangement joins TRBV10-3 to TRBJ2-1; D ambiguous. The CDR3 sequence is 16 residues long. CDR1 and CDR2 (germline): ENHRY, SYGVKD. V lost 2 bases and J lost 0, with 11 bases in between. The DNA for the CDR3 is TGTGCCATCAGTGAGCCGGAGCGAAGCTCCTACAATGAGCAGTTCTTC. Translation: CAISEPERSSYNEQFF.

This clonotype occurred a few times. The chain couples TRBV7-6 to TRBJ2-3; 9 bases fit TRBD1. Germline V CDR1 and CDR2: SGHVS, FNYEAQ. The CDR3 extends over 17 amino acids. The V and J ends lost 3 bases and 1 base, in that order; junction bases with no gene match: 8. The chain's CDR3 is CASSLSRWTGGTDTQYF. The CDR3 DNA sequence: TGTGCCAGCAGCTTGTCCCGTTGGACAGGGGGCACAGATACGCAGTATTTT.

This CDR3 reads CASSYTPALNTEAFF. The CDR3 DNA sequence: TGTGCCAGCAGTTACACCCCAGCGCTGAACACTGAAGCTTTCTTT. V is TRBV6-2 or TRBV6-3 and J is TRBJ1-1; D not resolved. The CDR3 totals 15 residues. Trimming shortened V by 2 bases and J by 0 bases, and 10 bases separated the two germline ends. Germline CDR1 is MNHEY and CDR2 is SVGEGT.

This clonotype was recorded at least ten times. The gene calls are TRBV6-5 and TRBJ2-3; tentatively, D is TRBD1 (6 bases). Trimming cost V 0 bases and J 1 base, with 17 bases left between them. CDR1 MNHEY and CDR2 SVGAGI come from the germline V gene. CDR3 length: 18 amino acids. This CDR3 reads CASSYSRTGQLGTDTQYF. In DNA, the CDR3 is TGTGCCAGCAGTTACTCCCGGACGGGACAATTAGGCACAGATACGCAGTATTTT.

This clonotype was observed many times. The chain carries TRBV19 and TRBJ1-1; D is undetermined. The CDR3 contains 15 residues. CDR1 LNHDA and CDR2 SQIVND come from the germline V gene (reference sequence). V gave up 3 bases and J gave up 1 base, with 12 bases separating them. CDR3 in DNA: TGTGCCAGTAGTATTGGAGGGAGAGGGAACACTGAAGCTTTCTTT. This encodes CASSIGGRGNTEAFF. Together with reference TRBV19 and TRBJ1-1, the CDR3 gives the full variable domain: DGGITQSPKYLFRKEGQNVTLSCEQNLNHDAMYWYRQDPGQGLRLIYYSQIVNDFQKGDIAEGYSVSREKKESFPLTVTSAQKNPTAFYLCASSIGGRGNTEAFFGQGTRLTVV.